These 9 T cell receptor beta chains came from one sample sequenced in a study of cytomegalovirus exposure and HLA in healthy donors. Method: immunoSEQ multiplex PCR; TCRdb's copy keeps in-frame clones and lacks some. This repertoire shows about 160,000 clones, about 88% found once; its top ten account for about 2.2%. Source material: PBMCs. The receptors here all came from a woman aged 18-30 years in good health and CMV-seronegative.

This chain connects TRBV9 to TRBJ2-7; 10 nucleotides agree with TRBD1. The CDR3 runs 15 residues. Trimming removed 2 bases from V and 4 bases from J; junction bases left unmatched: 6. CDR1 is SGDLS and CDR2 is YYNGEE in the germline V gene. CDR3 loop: CASSVLGQGGYEQYF. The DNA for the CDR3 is TGTGCCAGCAGCGTCCTTGGACAGGGGGGATACGAGCAGTACTTC.

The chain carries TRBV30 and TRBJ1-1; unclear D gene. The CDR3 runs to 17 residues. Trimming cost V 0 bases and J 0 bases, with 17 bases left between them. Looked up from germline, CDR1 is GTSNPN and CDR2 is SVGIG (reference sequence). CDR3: CAWSVEGRPFMNTEAFF. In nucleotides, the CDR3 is TGTGCCTGGAGTGTAGAAGGGAGACCCTTTATGAACACTGAAGCTTTCTTT.

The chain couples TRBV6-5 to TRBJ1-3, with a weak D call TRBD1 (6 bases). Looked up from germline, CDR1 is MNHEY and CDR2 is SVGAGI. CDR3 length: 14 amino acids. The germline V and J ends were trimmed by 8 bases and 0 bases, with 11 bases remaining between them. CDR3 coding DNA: TGTGCCAGCTTACAGGGAAACTCTGGAAACACCATATATTTT. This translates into CASLQGNSGNTIYF.

The CDR3 spells CASSGASTGELFF. The DNA for the CDR3 is TGTGCCAGCAGCGGGGCCAGCACCGGGGAGCTGTTTTTT. This chain links TRBV9 with TRBJ2-2; the D is unclear. This CDR3 has 13 residues. Trimming took off 3 bases at V and 4 bases at J, with 7 bases between the two ends. The germline V gene has CDR1 SGDLS and CDR2 YYNGEE.

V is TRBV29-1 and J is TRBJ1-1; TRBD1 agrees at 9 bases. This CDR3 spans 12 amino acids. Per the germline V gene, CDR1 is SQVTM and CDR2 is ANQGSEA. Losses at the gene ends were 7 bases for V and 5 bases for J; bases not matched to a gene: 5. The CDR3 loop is CSAAGTGTEAFF. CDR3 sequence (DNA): TGCAGCGCCGCCGGGACAGGGACTGAAGCTTTCTTT.

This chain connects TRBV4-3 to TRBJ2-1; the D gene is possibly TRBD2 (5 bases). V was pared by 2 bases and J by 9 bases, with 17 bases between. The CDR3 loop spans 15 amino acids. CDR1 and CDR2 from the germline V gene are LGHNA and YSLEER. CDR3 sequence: CASSQYPGSVGEQFF. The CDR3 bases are TGCGCCAGCAGCCAATATCCGGGATCAGTAGGTGAGCAGTTCTTC.

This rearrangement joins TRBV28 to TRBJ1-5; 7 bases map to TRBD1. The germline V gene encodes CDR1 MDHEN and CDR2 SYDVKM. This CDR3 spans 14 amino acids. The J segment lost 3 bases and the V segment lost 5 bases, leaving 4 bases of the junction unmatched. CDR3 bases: TGTGCCAGCAGTGGGGACAGCTTCAATCAGCCCCAGCATTTT. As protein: CASSGDSFNQPQHF.

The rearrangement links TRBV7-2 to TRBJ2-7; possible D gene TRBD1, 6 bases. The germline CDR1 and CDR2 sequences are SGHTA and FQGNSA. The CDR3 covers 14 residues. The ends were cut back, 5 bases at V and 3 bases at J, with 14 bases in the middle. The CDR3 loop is CASSRSTGSYEQYF. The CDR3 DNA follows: TGTGCCAGCAGCCGATCAACAGGGAGCTACGAGCAGTACTTC.

Here the CDR3 reads CAITEGPYSGNTIYF. The CDR3 bases are TGTGCCATCACGGAGGGCCCCTACTCTGGAAACACCATATATTTT. This rearrangement joins TRBV10-3 to TRBJ1-3; D call uncertain. The CDR3 extends over 15 amino acids. Germline V lookup: CDR1 ENHRY, CDR2 SYGVKD. The germline V and J ends were trimmed by 7 bases and 0 bases, with 13 bases remaining between them.